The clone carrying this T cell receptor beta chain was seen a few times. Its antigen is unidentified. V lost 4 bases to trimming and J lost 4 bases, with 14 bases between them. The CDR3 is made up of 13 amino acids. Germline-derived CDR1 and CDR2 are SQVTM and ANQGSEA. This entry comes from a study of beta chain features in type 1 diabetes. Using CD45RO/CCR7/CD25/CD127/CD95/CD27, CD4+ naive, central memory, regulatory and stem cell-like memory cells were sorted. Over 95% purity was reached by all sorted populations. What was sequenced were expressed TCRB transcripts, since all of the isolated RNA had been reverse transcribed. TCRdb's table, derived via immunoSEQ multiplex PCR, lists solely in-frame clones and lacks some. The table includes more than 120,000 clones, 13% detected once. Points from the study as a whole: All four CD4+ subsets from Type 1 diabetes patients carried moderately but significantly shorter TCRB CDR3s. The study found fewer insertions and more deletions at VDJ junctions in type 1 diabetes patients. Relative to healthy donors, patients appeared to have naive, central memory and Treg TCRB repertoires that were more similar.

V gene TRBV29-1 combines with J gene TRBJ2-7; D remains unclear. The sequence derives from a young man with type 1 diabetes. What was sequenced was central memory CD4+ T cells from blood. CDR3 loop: CSVGSSITYEQYF. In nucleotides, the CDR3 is TGCAGCGTTGGATCCTCTATTACTTACGAGCAGTACTTC.